These 28 T cell receptor beta chains came from one sample sequenced in a study of beta chain features in type 1 diabetes. Expressed TCRB transcripts were sequenced after all isolated RNA was converted to cDNA. Profiling relied on immunoSEQ multiplex PCR, and the TCRdb table lists in-frame clones only, not all of them. Of under 550,000 clones listed, approximately 10% are singletons. The sequenced sample was naive CD4+ T cells from blood. Every receptor here comes from a woman younger than 35 in good health.

This clone was detected only a few times. The chain employs TRBV29-1 and TRBJ2-1, with D tentatively TRBD1 or TRBD2 (5 bases each). The CDR3 contains 17 residues. Germline V gives CDR1 SQVTM, CDR2 ANQGSEA. Trimming took 3 bases from V and 3 from J, leaving 21 bases between them. CDR3 protein: CSVEGSRGRDVYNEQFF. The CDR3 DNA sequence: TGCAGCGTTGAGGGCAGTCGGGGCAGGGACGTCTACAATGAGCAGTTCTTC.

The CDR3 spells CASSLASRGDYNEQFF. CDR3 nucleotide sequence: TGTGCCAGCAGCTTAGCTTCGCGGGGGGACTACAATGAGCAGTTCTTC. The chain is built from TRBV7-2 and TRBJ2-1; 8 nucleotides align to TRBD2. The CDR3 length is 16 residues. The V and J ends lost 0 bases and 3 bases, in that order; junction bases with no gene match: 4. Per the germline V gene, CDR1 is SGHTA and CDR2 is FQGNSA.

The table lists this clone with a few counts. The V gene is TRBV4-2, the J gene TRBJ1-5; D is perhaps TRBD1 (5 bases). Germline CDR1 and CDR2: LGHNA and YNFKEQ. The CDR3 totals 15 residues. V was pared by 3 bases and J by 4 bases, with 13 bases between. The CDR3 protein is CASSQAGTGNQPQHF. The DNA for the CDR3 is TGTGCCAGCAGCCAGGCCGGGACGGGAAATCAGCCCCAGCATTTT.

This clone was observed a handful of times. The genes are TRBV7-9 and TRBJ2-4; D call uncertain. CDR1 is SEHNR, CDR2 FQNEAQ, per germline (reference sequence). The CDR3 contains 12 residues. V dropped 4 bases and J dropped 8 bases, with 9 bases sitting between them. CDR3 sequence (DNA): TGTGCCAGCAGCTCCGACTCATACATTCAGTACTTC. Translating it yields CASSSDSYIQYF.

This chain connects TRBV12-5 to TRBJ2-3; D might be TRBD1 or TRBD2, each matching 6 bases. CDR3 size: 13 residues. Germline CDR1 LGHNT, CDR2 FRNRAP. V lost 2 bases and J lost 7, with 10 bases in between. The CDR3 DNA sequence: TGTGCTAGTGGTTTGCCGGGGGCAAATACGCAGTATTTT. This encodes CASGLPGANTQYF. The variable domain in full, completed from reference TRBV12-5 and TRBJ2-3, reads DARVTQTPRHKVTEMGQEVTMRCQPILGHNTVFWYRQTMMQGLELLAYFRNRAPLDDSGMPKDRFSAEMPDATLATLKIQPSEPRDSAVYFCASGLPGANTQYFGPGTRLTVL.

This clone was detected only a few times. J is TRBJ2-1 and V is TRBV6-6; D is perhaps TRBD1 (5 bases). The germline V gene has CDR1 MNHNY and CDR2 SVGAGI (reference sequence). This CDR3 spans 14 amino acids. V shed 1 base and J shed 9 bases, with 13 bases lying between them. CDR3 region: CASSYLSGSGEQFF. As DNA, the CDR3 is TGTGCCAGCAGTTACTTGTCAGGGTCGGGTGAGCAGTTCTTC.

This clone was detected a few times. The chain links TRBV6-6 to TRBJ1-2; D unresolved. With 5 bases removed from V and 8 bases from J, the gap between germline ends came to 12 bases. The germline V gene has CDR1 MNHNY and CDR2 SVGAGI (reference sequence). The CDR3 spans 12 residues. The CDR3 loop is CASSTGVRGYTF. The CDR3 DNA reads as TGTGCCAGCAGTACTGGGGTCAGGGGCTACACCTTC.

This clone was seen a few times. The gene calls are TRBV9 and TRBJ2-5; 7 bases are shared with TRBD1. CDR1 is SGDLS and CDR2 is YYNGEE in the germline V gene. V trimming: 0 bases; J trimming: 1 base; junction bases outside the gene matches: 6. This CDR3 is built from 16 residues. CDR3 loop: CASSVATGASQETQYF. DNA of the CDR3: TGTGCCAGCAGCGTAGCTACAGGGGCGTCCCAAGAGACCCAGTACTTC.

This clone was counted between two and nine times. V is TRBV5-6 and J is TRBJ2-7; maybe TRBD1 (5 bases). This CDR3 spans 15 amino acids. The germline V gene has CDR1 SGHDT and CDR2 YYEEEE. Trimming took off 1 base at V and 0 bases at J, with 11 bases between the two ends. CDR3 amino acids: CASSLSRQYSYEQYV. CDR3 DNA sequence: TGTGCCAGCAGCTTGTCGCGACAGTACTCCTACGAGCAGTACGTC.

This clone was counted a few times. The rearrangement uses TRBV6-5 and TRBJ2-2; D gene unclear. Trimming took 6 bases from V and 6 from J, leaving 8 bases between them. CDR3 length: 12 residues. CDR1 and CDR2 from the germline V gene are MNHEY and SVGAGI. The CDR3 region is CASRPRSGELFF. CDR3 nucleotide sequence: TGTGCCAGCAGGCCACGGTCCGGGGAGCTGTTTTTT.

This clone has just a few counts. This CDR3 is also generated by other DNA sequences in the sample. The gene calls are TRBV4-2 and TRBJ2-1; TRBD2 aligns across 11 bases. This CDR3 is 15 amino acids long. V was clipped by 1 base and J by 5 bases; unmatched bases: 1. CDR1 and CDR2 (germline): LGHNA, YNFKEQ. DNA of the CDR3: TGTGCCAGCAGCCAAGGACTAGCGGGGAACAATGAGCAGTTCTTC. It is translated as CASSQGLAGNNEQFF.

The rearrangement links TRBV6-6 to TRBJ2-3, with D possibly called TRBD1 or TRBD2 (5 bases each). V lost 0 bases and J lost 6, with 7 bases in between. This CDR3 has 13 residues. Germline loops: CDR1 MNHNY, CDR2 SVGAGI (reference sequence). The CDR3 bases are TGTGCCAGCAGTTACTCCTGGGGGGATACGCAGTATTTT. Translated: CASSYSWGDTQYF.

This clone was detected only a few times. The chain combines TRBV2 with TRBJ2-4; a possible D gene is TRBD2 (8 bases). CDR3 size: 14 residues. V shed 6 bases and J shed 3 bases, with 12 bases lying between them. Per the germline V gene, CDR1 is SNHLY and CDR2 is FYNNEI. This CDR3 is CASSGRDSKNIQYF. In DNA form, the CDR3 reads TGTGCCAGCAGCGGGAGGGACAGCAAAAACATTCAGTACTTC. The whole variable domain, filled in from reference TRBV2 and TRBJ2-4, reads EPEVTQTPSHQVTQMGQEVILRCVPISNHLYFYWYRQILGQKVEFLVSFYNNEISEKSEIFDDQFSVERPDGSNFTLKIRSTKLEDSAMYFCASSGRDSKNIQYFGAGTRLSVL.

As for this clone: Different DNA sequences within this sample yield the same CDR3. The V and J genes are TRBV7-9 and TRBJ1-6, with D unresolved. This CDR3 has 13 residues. V was pared by 5 bases and J by 6 bases, with 8 bases between. Per germline, CDR1 SEHNR and CDR2 FQNEAQ (reference sequence). CDR3 sequence reads: CASSPLSNSPLHF. The CDR3 nucleotides read TGTGCCAGCAGCCCCCTCAGTAATTCACCCCTCCACTTT. Together with reference TRBV7-9 and TRBJ1-6, the CDR3 gives the full variable domain: DTGVSQNPRHKITKRGQNVTFRCDPISEHNRLYWYRQTLGQGPEFLTYFQNEAQLEKSRLLSDRFSAERPKGSFSTLEIQRTEQGDSAMYLCASSPLSNSPLHFGNGTRLTVT.

V is TRBV7-8 and J is TRBJ2-1, with D perhaps being TRBD1 or TRBD2 (5 bases each). This CDR3 is 13 amino acids long. Germline V gene sequence: CDR1 SGHVS, CDR2 FQNEAQ. V gave up 6 bases and J gave up 8 bases, with 14 bases separating them. CDR3 in amino acids: CASRLDGGDEQFF. For the CDR3, the DNA is TGTGCCAGCAGACTGGATGGGGGTGATGAGCAGTTCTTC.

This clone was observed at least ten times. The chain is built from TRBV25-1 and TRBJ2-1, with TRBD2 matching 11 bases. The V gene's germline CDR1 is MGHDK and CDR2 SYGVNS. V was clipped by 6 bases and J by 8 bases; unmatched bases: 6. The length of the CDR3 is 14 residues. This CDR3 is CASSLAGGGHEQFF. The CDR3 coding sequence is TGTGCCAGCAGCCTAGCGGGAGGTGGTCATGAGCAGTTCTTC.

In its sample, this clone was seen a few times. For the CDR3, the DNA is TGTGCCAGCAGTTCGACAGGTAGAGGAGAGAAGACCCAGTACTTC. The encoded protein is CASSSTGRGEKTQYF. This sequence joins TRBV7-3 and TRBJ2-5; perhaps TRBD1 as D (6 bases). The germline CDR1 and CDR2 sequences are SGHTA and FQGTGA. The CDR3 covers 15 residues. V lost 6 bases and J lost 6, with 20 bases in between.

This clone has more than one count but fewer than ten. V usage is TRBV5-1 and J usage is TRBJ2-1, with a tentative D call TRBD2 (6 bases). The CDR3 runs 16 residues. Per the germline V gene, CDR1 is SGHRS and CDR2 is YFSETQ. V lost 3 bases, J lost 3 bases, and 16 bases lay in between. The CDR3 loop reads CASSWPQRAGYNEQFF. The CDR3 DNA is TGCGCCAGCAGCTGGCCTCAGCGGGCCGGCTACAATGAGCAGTTCTTC. Filled out from reference TRBV5-1 and TRBJ2-1, the complete variable domain reads KAGVTQTPRYLIKTRGQQVTLSCSPISGHRSVSWYQQTPGQGLQFLFEYFSETQRNKGNFPGRFSGRQFSNSRSEMNVSTLELGDSALYLCASSWPQRAGYNEQFFGPGTRLTVL.

DNA for the CDR3: TGTGCCAGCGGAGTTGGGGAAAAACTGTTTTTT. Translating it yields CASGVGEKLFF. The chain couples TRBV2 to TRBJ1-4, with unresolved D. The germline V gene has CDR1 SNHLY and CDR2 FYNNEI. The CDR3 covers 11 residues. Trimming took 8 bases from V and 8 from J, leaving 9 bases between them.

The rearrangement uses TRBV4-1 and TRBJ2-3; weak D call: TRBD2 (6 bases). Trimming removed 4 bases at V and 8 bases at J, with 22 bases between. Germline CDR1 is MGHRA and CDR2 is YSYEKL. CDR3 size: 16 residues. CDR3 protein: CASSPGRLDTIGTQYF. The CDR3 DNA reads as TGCGCCAGCAGCCCCGGCAGACTAGATACTATAGGTACGCAGTATTTT.

This clone was seen a few times. This chain joins TRBV9 and TRBJ2-2; D is possibly TRBD2 (6 bases). Looked up from germline, CDR1 is SGDLS and CDR2 is YYNGEE. The CDR3 spans 15 residues. The germline V and J ends were trimmed by 0 bases and 5 bases, with 11 bases remaining between them. CDR3 coding DNA: TGTGCCAGCAGCGTAGAACTAGCACGGACCGGGGAGCTGTTTTTT. Encoded protein: CASSVELARTGELFF.

DNA for the CDR3: TGTGCCAGCAGCTCCGGGACAGAACGCACAGATACGCAGTATTTT. Translated: CASSSGTERTDTQYF. The chain has TRBV5-4 and TRBJ2-3; 7 bases are a match to TRBD1. The germline gives CDR1 SGHNT, CDR2 YYREEE (reference sequence). The CDR3 spans 15 residues. The J segment lost 1 base and the V segment lost 3 bases, leaving 5 bases of the junction unmatched.

A few counts support this clone. The chain employs TRBV7-9 and TRBJ2-7; no clear D. The length of the CDR3 is 15 residues. Germline-derived CDR1 and CDR2 are SEHNR and FQNEAQ (reference sequence). The V end was cut by 1 base, the J end by 3 bases, with 13 bases between. The CDR3 loop reads CASSLDSYTFYEQYV. CDR3 sequence (DNA): TGTGCCAGCAGCTTAGATTCTTATACCTTCTACGAGCAGTACGTC.

Only a few counts were recorded for this clone. V is TRBV27 and J is TRBJ1-4; no firm D call. Deletions cut 0 bases from V and 10 bases from J, with 9 bases between. CDR1 MNHEY and CDR2 SMNVEV come from the germline V gene (reference sequence). CDR3 length: 13 residues. CDR3 nucleotides: TGTGCCAGCAGTTTATCCCACCCGGCAAAACTGTTTTTT. This sequence encodes CASSLSHPAKLFF. The whole variable domain, filled in from reference TRBV27 and TRBJ1-4, reads EAQVTQNPRYLITVTGKKLTVTCSQNMNHEYMSWYRQDPGLGLRQIYYSMNVEVTDKGDVPEGYKVSRKEKRNFPLILESPSPNQTSLYFCASSLSHPAKLFFGSGTQLSVL.

This clone was detected ten times or more. CDR3 region: CASSVPSAGSDGYTF. DNA for the CDR3: TGTGCCAGCAGCGTCCCGAGTGCGGGGAGCGATGGCTACACCTTC. This rearrangement joins TRBV13 to TRBJ1-2; D uncertain. There are 15 residues in the CDR3. Trimming removed 5 bases from V and 6 bases from J, with 19 bases in between. Germline values: CDR1 PRHDT, CDR2 FYEKMQ (reference sequence).

The chain uses TRBV9 and TRBJ2-1, with 9 bases matching TRBD1. This CDR3 has 16 residues. CDR1 is SGDLS and CDR2 is YYNGEE in the germline V gene. V trimming: 5 bases; J trimming: 4 bases; junction bases outside the gene matches: 10. The CDR3 nucleotides read TGTGCCAGCAGTCTAACAGGGGGCGCAATGTACAATGAGCAGTTCTTC. Translating it yields CASSLTGGAMYNEQFF.

The V gene is TRBV28, the J gene TRBJ2-1; the D is unclear. Germline V gene lookup returns CDR1 MDHEN and CDR2 SYDVKM. The CDR3 contains 14 residues. V was cut by 2 bases and J by 4 bases, with 9 bases left in between. CDR3 sequence: CASSLRLEYNEQFF. DNA for the CDR3: TGTGCCAGCAGTTTACGCTTAGAGTACAATGAGCAGTTCTTC.

This chain connects TRBV5-4 to TRBJ1-4; D uncertain. The CDR3 has 15 residues. Germline V gene sequence: CDR1 SGHNT, CDR2 YYREEE (reference sequence). V was clipped by 4 bases and J by 1 base, with 11 bases between them. The chain's CDR3 is CASSGSVGTNEKLFF. CDR3 DNA: TGTGCCAGCAGCGGATCGGTGGGAACTAATGAAAAACTGTTTTTT.